This TCR beta chain was recovered during a study of control samples from healthy donors and cancer patients. Libraries were prepared by immunoSEQ multiplex PCR; TCRdb keeps only in-frame clonotypes and omits some of them. The table shows roughly 200,000 clones, with roughly 93% occurring only once. The ends were cut back, 5 bases at V and 3 bases at J, with 16 bases in the middle. CDR1 is MNHEY, CDR2 SMNVEV, per germline (reference sequence). The CDR3 has 15 amino acids. The V and J genes are TRBV27 and TRBJ1-2; D remains ambiguous. This sequence originates from a man between 18 and 29 years old in good health. What was sequenced was blood. The CDR3 DNA reads as TGTGCCAGCAGTCCCCGGGGAGGGCTGTACTATGGCTACACCTTC. Its protein is CASSPRGGLYYGYTF.